The 2 T cell receptor beta chains below all came from one sample that was sequenced in a study of T cells in Graves' hyperthyroidism and ophthalmopathy. Amplification targeted TCR beta CDR3 regions from RNA transcripts. The study used the HTBI primer set for a first-round RT-PCR of the TCR CDR3. TCRdb re-analysed the multiplex PCR reads in MiXCR, keeping a single row per CDR3 protein. The sample gives about half a million distinct CDR3 sequences, 22% of which show up once; about 49% is in the top ten. What was sequenced was blood. Receptor source: a woman aged 70-85 years with Graves' ophthalmopathy.

The chain is built from TRBV6-1 and TRBJ2-7; D call uncertain. The ends were cut back, 7 bases at V and 7 bases at J, with 11 bases in the middle. This CDR3 has 11 residues. Looked up from germline, CDR1 is MNHNS and CDR2 is SASEGT. The CDR3 coding sequence is TGTGCCAGCACCTTTTTGGTAGAGCAGTACTTC. As protein: CASTFLVEQYF.

V gene TRBV30 combines with J gene TRBJ2-7, with D possibly matching TRBD1 (5 bases). Deletions cut 0 bases from V and 6 bases from J, with 12 bases between. Germline values: CDR1 GTSNPN, CDR2 SVGIG (reference sequence). CDR3 length equals 13 residues. The CDR3 region is CAWSVRQGSEQYF. The CDR3 DNA follows: TGTGCCTGGAGTGTAAGGCAGGGAAGCGAGCAGTACTTC.